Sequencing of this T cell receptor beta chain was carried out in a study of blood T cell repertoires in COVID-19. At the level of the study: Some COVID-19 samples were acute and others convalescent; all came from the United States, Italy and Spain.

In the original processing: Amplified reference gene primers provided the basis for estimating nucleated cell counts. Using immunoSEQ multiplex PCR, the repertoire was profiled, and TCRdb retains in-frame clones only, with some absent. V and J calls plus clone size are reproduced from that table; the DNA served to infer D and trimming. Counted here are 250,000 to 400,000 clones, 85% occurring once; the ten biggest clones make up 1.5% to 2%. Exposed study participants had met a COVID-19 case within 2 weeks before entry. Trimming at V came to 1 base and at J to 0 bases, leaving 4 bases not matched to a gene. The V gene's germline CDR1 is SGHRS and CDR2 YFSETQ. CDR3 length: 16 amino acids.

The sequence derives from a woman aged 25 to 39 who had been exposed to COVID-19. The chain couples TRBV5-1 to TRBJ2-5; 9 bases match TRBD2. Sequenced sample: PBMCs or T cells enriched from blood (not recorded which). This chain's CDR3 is CASSLSAGGYQETQYF. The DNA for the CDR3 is TGCGCCAGCAGCTTGTCGGCGGGAGGGTACCAAGAGACCCAGTACTTC. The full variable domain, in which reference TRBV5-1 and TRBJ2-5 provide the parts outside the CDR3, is KAGVTQTPRYLIKTRGQQVTLSCSPISGHRSVSWYQQTPGQGLQFLFEYFSETQRNKGNFPGRFSGRQFSNSRSEMNVSTLELGDSALYLCASSLSAGGYQETQYFGPGTRLLVL.